Presented here are 3 T cell receptor beta chains from one specimen sequenced in a study of blood T cell repertoires in COVID-19 (dated by TCRdb to 2019 to 2021). Library preparation used the immunoSEQ multiplex PCR assay. TCRdb stores this immuneACCESS table with in-frame sequences only. Part of the clones is absent; in the studies checked, under half of the shortfall reflects unresolved V genes, and no reason is known for the rest. In all, the sample holds around 140,000 clones, and approximately 90% of those were seen once. More than 15% of the sample is in the top ten clones. Sequenced material: peripheral blood. These receptors all stem from a man aged 45-60 years with active or convalescent COVID-19.

This clone has just a few counts. The J gene is TRBJ2-7, the V gene TRBV7-6, with D maybe TRBD1 (6 bases). Germline CDR1 reads SGHVS; CDR2 reads FNYEAQ. CDR3 size: 15 residues. The ends were cut back, 2 bases at V and 0 bases at J, with 11 bases in the middle. This CDR3 is CASSLWGPSSYEQYF. The CDR3 DNA is TGTGCCAGCAGCTTATGGGGGCCGAGCTCCTACGAGCAGTACTTC.

J is TRBJ2-3 and V is TRBV18; no firm D call. The CDR3 sequence is 14 residues long. V dropped 5 bases and J dropped 0 bases, with 9 bases sitting between them. The germline CDR1 and CDR2 sequences are KGHSH and LQKENI. In DNA form, the CDR3 reads TGTGCCAGCTCAAAGGCTAGGAGCACAGATACGCAGTATTTT. Its protein is CASSKARSTDTQYF.

The CDR3 region is CASSRGTGDTEAFF. CDR3 nucleotide sequence: TGTGCCAGCAGTCGTGGGACAGGGGACACTGAAGCTTTCTTT. The chain recombines TRBV11-2 with TRBJ1-1; 10 nucleotides line up with TRBD1. Unmatched junction bases numbered 4, after V lost 6 bases and J lost 3 bases. The CDR3 is 14 amino acids. Germline V gives CDR1 SGHAT, CDR2 FQNNGV.